The TCR beta chain under discussion was sequenced for a study of beta chain features in type 1 diabetes. Expressed TCRB transcripts were sequenced because the isolated RNA had all been reverse transcribed beforehand. Sequenced by immunoSEQ multiplex PCR; TCRdb stores in-frame clones only, minus some. The sample has hundreds of thousands of clones; roughly 12% are singletons. Study-wide results and limits: Any HLA-type effect on TCRB rearrangement remained unresolved here. TCRB CDR3s were moderately but significantly shorter in Type 1 diabetes patients in all four CD4+ subsets.

A note on this clone: Its antigen is not identified.

This receptor was taken from a man in his late teens or twenties with type 1 diabetes. Sequencing was performed on naive CD4+ T cells from blood.

CDR3: CASSSLGAGSYEQYF. CDR3 coding DNA: TGTGCCAGCAGTTCCCTGGGGGCAGGCTCCTACGAGCAGTACTTC. The V gene is TRBV28, the J gene TRBJ2-7; D perhaps matches TRBD1 (6 bases). The CDR3 length is 15 residues. Germline V gene data show CDR1 as MDHEN and CDR2 as SYDVKM. V gave up 4 bases and J gave up 0 bases, with 13 bases separating them.